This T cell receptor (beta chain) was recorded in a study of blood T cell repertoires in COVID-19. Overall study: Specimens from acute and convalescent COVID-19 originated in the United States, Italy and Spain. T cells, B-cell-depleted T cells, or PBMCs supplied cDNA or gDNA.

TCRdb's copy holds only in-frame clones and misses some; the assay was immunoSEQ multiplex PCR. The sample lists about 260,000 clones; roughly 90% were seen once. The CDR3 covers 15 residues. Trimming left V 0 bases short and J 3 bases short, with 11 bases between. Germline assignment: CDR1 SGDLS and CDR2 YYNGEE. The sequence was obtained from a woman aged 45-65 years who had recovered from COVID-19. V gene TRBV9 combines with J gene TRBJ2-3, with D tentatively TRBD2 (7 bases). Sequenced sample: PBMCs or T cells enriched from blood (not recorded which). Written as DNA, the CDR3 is TGTGCCAGCAGCGTAGGGGGGAGGGGGACAGATACGCAGTATTTT. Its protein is CASSVGGRGTDTQYF.